This paragraph covers one T cell receptor beta chain sequence. No cognate antigen has been identified for it. Per-nucleotide qualities are absent, and no much larger clonotype sits a single base away. The identical CDR3 is also encoded by other nucleotide sequences in the sample. On a MiSeq, deep resolution sequencing aimed for a depth between 1 in 1 million and 1 in 200,000 T cells, with each clonotype covered 10x on average. TCR beta libraries were generated with the immunoSEQ hsTCRB Kit. The study's own analysis went as follows. The data were analyzed with ImmunoSEQ Analyzer and ImmunoSEQ Data Assistant, and V, D and J gene assignments followed IMGT definitions. Clonality was computed as one minus normalized Shannon entropy of productive rearrangement frequencies, ranging from 0 to 1. Only overrepresented clonotypes making up at least 0.05% of each patient's repertoire were included in the public clonotype analysis. Fewer than 15 repertoires from age-matched healthy donors, obtained from immuneACCESS, served as clonality controls. What TCRdb holds here is the immuneACCESS table cut down to in-frame rearrangements. Part of the clones is not present; checked against another copy, under half of the missing clones reflect an unresolved V gene, and the others are unexplained. The V and J calls and clone size are taken from that table; D and trimming were inferred from the DNA. In this sample the table shows hundreds of thousands of clones, 70% of which occur a single time. 15% of the sample is in the top ten clones.

This sample was taken from a study of cytotoxic CD8 clonotypes in ibrutinib-treated CLL (dated by TCRdb to the early 2020s). The study in broad terms: In this cohort, around 14 patients were treatment-naive and ten to eleven were relapsed/refractory, while around 18 had unmutated IGHV. Responses were partial in approximately 24 patients and complete in 2; after median around 68 months follow-up, about 14 stayed in remission and around 12 progressed. Response samples were taken after a median of 12 months on treatment, ranging from roughly 6 to 36 months. On average, each sample had 255,043 productive templates and 100,000 or so productive rearrangements. Of the 90 or so participants in the trial, approximately 25 had longitudinal samples available. Cryopreserved peripheral blood mononuclear cells were obtained before treatment, at response, and at either sustained remission or disease progression. All remission and progressive disease samples were collected while patients were still receiving ibrutinib.

Here is what the overall study found, with its caveats: Baseline clonality was found to be higher than that of age-matched healthy donors and was strongly correlated with circulating CD8+ T-cell counts. Public clonotypes were rare and either shrank or stayed stable during treatment, and the rise in clonality at ibrutinib response reflected expansion of private clonotypes. Sampling times were not matched between patients in sustained remission and patients whose disease was progressing, and lymph node repertoires were not examined. At ibrutinib response clonality went up, during sustained remission it held steady, and at progression it dropped back toward baseline.

Per the publication, the time point label means: around 2 years on ibrutinib. For TCR beta library preparation, about 2 micrograms of genomic DNA were extracted from the cryopreserved PBMCs. Longitudinal blood samples from CLL patients on ibrutinib monotherapy were analyzed using high-throughput TCR beta sequencing. Patients were enrolled in a phase 2 open-label single-center ibrutinib monotherapy trial. The sample in question was PBMCs, obtained after 24 months of ibrutinib treatment. This clonotype originated in a human donor with chronic lymphocytic leukemia.

The CDR3 amino acid sequence is: CASSLNNEQFF. In nucleotide form, the sequence is TGTGCCAGCAGCTTGAACAATGAGCAGTTCTTC. In this chain, TRBV13 is recombined with TRBJ2-1, with an unclear D gene assignment. CDR3 length: 11 amino acids, cysteine to phenylalanine. Of the read, only the CDR3 DNA is kept; its 33 bases are in frame from base 1. According to the germline V gene (reference sequence), CDR1 reads PRHDT and CDR2 reads FYEKMQ. Trimming removed 3 bases from V and 5 bases from J, leaving 2 bases between the germline ends.